These T cell receptor beta chains were read from a single sample in a study of blood T cell repertoires in COVID-19. Sequencing used immunoSEQ multiplex PCR; TCRdb keeps in-frame clones, though not all of them. The sample has fewer than 200,000 clones; around four fifths are singletons. The specimen was PBMCs or T cells enriched from blood (not recorded which). These receptors were obtained from a woman between 50 and 59 years old who had recovered from COVID-19. The CDR3 runs from the conserved cysteine through the conserved F or W. A D gene is named only where the DNA matches it firmly. Part of the rows lack a size; the others show once, few, many or a class for expanded clones.

CDR3 DNA: TGTGCCAGCTCACCAGCACGGGGGGGCTATAATGAGCAGTTCTTC
CDR3 protein: CASSPARGGYNEQFF
clone size: once
D gene: TRBD2
J gene: TRBJ2-1
V gene: TRBV18
CDR3 length: 15

CDR3 DNA: TGCGCCAGCACCCGGACAGGGGACACTGAAGCTTTCTTT
CDR3 protein: CASTRTGDTEAFF
clone size: NA
D gene: TRBD1
J gene: TRBJ1-1
V gene: TRBV23-1
CDR3 length: 13

CDR3 DNA: TGTGCCAGCAGCCTGACGGGGAATACGCAGTATTTT
CDR3 protein: CASSLTGNTQYF
clone size: NA
D gene: NA
J gene: TRBJ2-3
V gene: TRBV21-1
CDR3 length: 12

CDR3 DNA: TGTGCCAGCAGCCGTGGGGCGGCAGGCAATCAGCCCCAGCATTTT
CDR3 protein: CASSRGAAGNQPQHF
clone size: NA
D gene: NA
J gene: TRBJ1-5
V gene: TRBV27
CDR3 length: 15

CDR3 DNA: TGTGCCAGCAGTGAGGAGGGCAGCTGGTGGGCTGAAGCTTTCTTT
CDR3 protein: CASSEEGSWWAEAFF
clone size: NA
D gene: NA
J gene: TRBJ1-1
V gene: TRBV2
CDR3 length: 15

CDR3 DNA: TGTGCCAGCAGATTACTTGCAGGGGCTAGCACAGATACGCAGTATTTT
CDR3 protein: CASRLLAGASTDTQYF
clone size: few
D gene: NA
J gene: TRBJ2-3
V gene: TRBV28
CDR3 length: 16

CDR3 DNA: TGTGCCAGCAATCCCCAGGGGGAAAAACTGTTTTTT
CDR3 protein: CASNPQGEKLFF
clone size: few
D gene: NA
J gene: TRBJ1-4
V gene: TRBV2
CDR3 length: 12

CDR3 DNA: TGTGCCAGCAGACAGAAGGAAGCTTTCTTT
CDR3 protein: CASRQKEAFF
clone size: NA
D gene: NA
J gene: TRBJ1-1
V gene: TRBV2
CDR3 length: 10

CDR3 DNA: TGTGCCAGCAGCCGTGCCGGACTAGCGGGACGGGAGACCCAGTACTTC
CDR3 protein: CASSRAGLAGRETQYF
clone size: NA
D gene: TRBD2
J gene: TRBJ2-5
V gene: TRBV5-6
CDR3 length: 16

CDR3 DNA: TGTGCCAGCAGTTTTGGGCAGGGGAACTATGGCTACACCTTC
CDR3 protein: CASSFGQGNYGYTF
clone size: NA
D gene: NA
J gene: TRBJ1-2
V gene: TRBV27
CDR3 length: 14

CDR3 DNA: TGTGCCAGCAGTGAGGACAGGGACCGCTACACCTTC
CDR3 protein: CASSEDRDRYTF
clone size: once
D gene: TRBD1
J gene: TRBJ1-2
V gene: TRBV27
CDR3 length: 12

CDR3 DNA: TGTGCCACCAGTGATTCCCGCAGGCGCACCGGGGAGCTGTTTTTT
CDR3 protein: CATSDSRRRTGELFF
clone size: NA
D gene: NA
J gene: TRBJ2-2
V gene: TRBV24-1
CDR3 length: 15

CDR3 DNA: TGTGCCAGCACCTTCCTACCTAGCGGGGGGGCAAATGAGCAGTTCTTC
CDR3 protein: CASTFLPSGGANEQFF
clone size: NA
D gene: TRBD2
J gene: TRBJ2-1
V gene: TRBV27
CDR3 length: 16

CDR3 DNA: TGTGCCAGCAGCCCGGGACTAGCCTCCGGGACGCAGTATTTT
CDR3 protein: CASSPGLASGTQYF
clone size: once
D gene: TRBD2
J gene: TRBJ2-3
V gene: TRBV7-2
CDR3 length: 14

CDR3 DNA: TGTGCCAGTAGGAACACAGGGGGGACTGAAGCTTTCTTT
CDR3 protein: CASRNTGGTEAFF
clone size: NA
D gene: TRBD1
J gene: TRBJ1-1
V gene: TRBV19
CDR3 length: 13

CDR3 DNA: TGTGCCAGCAAGAGACTAGCGGGAGGCAATGAGCAGTTCTTC
CDR3 protein: CASKRLAGGNEQFF
clone size: NA
D gene: TRBD2
J gene: TRBJ2-1
V gene: TRBV7-2
CDR3 length: 14

CDR3 DNA: TGTGCCAGCAGTTCTTATCTGAACACTGAAGCTTTCTTT
CDR3 protein: CASSSYLNTEAFF
clone size: NA
D gene: NA
J gene: TRBJ1-1
V gene: TRBV12-3/TRBV12-4
CDR3 length: 13

CDR3 DNA: TGCAGCGTTCAGAACACTGAAGCTTTCTTT
CDR3 protein: CSVQNTEAFF
clone size: few
D gene: NA
J gene: TRBJ1-1
V gene: TRBV29-1
CDR3 length: 10

CDR3 DNA: TGTGCCAGCAGCGTAGGATTGGGACAGCCCAACACTGAAGCTTTCTTT
CDR3 protein: CASSVGLGQPNTEAFF
clone size: NA
D gene: TRBD1
J gene: TRBJ1-1
V gene: TRBV9
CDR3 length: 16

CDR3 DNA: TGTGCCAGCAGCCCCGGGACTAGTTTCTACAATGAGCAGTTCTTC
CDR3 protein: CASSPGTSFYNEQFF
clone size: once
D gene: TRBD2
J gene: TRBJ2-1
V gene: TRBV7-7
CDR3 length: 15

CDR3 DNA: TGTGCCATCAGTGAATCCGCGACTAGCATCCACAATGAGCAGTTCTTC
CDR3 protein: CAISESATSIHNEQFF
clone size: NA
D gene: TRBD2
J gene: TRBJ2-1
V gene: TRBV10-3
CDR3 length: 16

CDR3 DNA: TGCGCCAGCAGCTTGGACTCCGGGACAACTGGCTACACCTTC
CDR3 protein: CASSLDSGTTGYTF
clone size: NA
D gene: NA
J gene: TRBJ1-2
V gene: TRBV5-1
CDR3 length: 14

CDR3 DNA: TGTGCTAGTGGTTTGAGCGAAGAGACCCAGTACTTC
CDR3 protein: CASGLSEETQYF
clone size: NA
D gene: NA
J gene: TRBJ2-5
V gene: TRBV12-5
CDR3 length: 12

CDR3 DNA: TGTGCCAGCAGACCCGGGACTAGCGGGAGGGGCAATGAGCAGTTCTTC
CDR3 protein: CASRPGTSGRGNEQFF
clone size: NA
D gene: TRBD2
J gene: TRBJ2-1
V gene: TRBV5-4
CDR3 length: 16

CDR3 DNA: TGTGCCAGCAGCTCGCAAGTGACAAGGAACACTGAAGCTTTCTTT
CDR3 protein: CASSSQVTRNTEAFF
clone size: NA
D gene: NA
J gene: TRBJ1-1
V gene: TRBV7-2
CDR3 length: 15

CDR3 DNA: TGTGCCAGCACCGGAGACAGAGCTGGGGCAGGCATTCAGTACTTC
CDR3 protein: CASTGDRAGAGIQYF
clone size: NA
D gene: NA
J gene: TRBJ2-4
V gene: TRBV2
CDR3 length: 15

CDR3 DNA: TGTGCCAGCAGCTTGATGACAGGGCACTCTGGAAACACCATATATTTT
CDR3 protein: CASSLMTGHSGNTIYF
clone size: NA
D gene: TRBD1
J gene: TRBJ1-3
V gene: TRBV13
CDR3 length: 16

CDR3 DNA: TGTGCCAGCAGTGGCTACAGGGGCACCATATATTTT
CDR3 protein: CASSGYRGTIYF
clone size: NA
D gene: TRBD1
J gene: TRBJ1-3
V gene: TRBV25-1
CDR3 length: 12

CDR3 DNA: TGCAGCGTTAGTAGCGGGGCTAGCACAGATACGCAGTATTTT
CDR3 protein: CSVSSGASTDTQYF
clone size: NA
D gene: TRBD2
J gene: TRBJ2-3
V gene: TRBV29-1
CDR3 length: 14

CDR3 DNA: TGTGCCAGCAGCTTAGGATCAGGGACAGGGGGAGGTGAAAAACTGTTTTTT
CDR3 protein: CASSLGSGTGGGEKLFF
clone size: few
D gene: TRBD1
J gene: TRBJ1-4
V gene: TRBV11-2
CDR3 length: 17

CDR3 DNA: TGTGCCAGTAATAAACCGACTACCTCGTTAAACACCGGGGAGCTGTTTTTT
CDR3 protein: CASNKPTTSLNTGELFF
clone size: once
D gene: NA
J gene: TRBJ2-2
V gene: TRBV19
CDR3 length: 17

CDR3 DNA: TGTGCCAGCATCCCCCGGGGGTCCCCTGCTAATTCACCCCTCCACTTT
CDR3 protein: CASIPRGSPANSPLHF
clone size: few
D gene: NA
J gene: TRBJ1-6
V gene: TRBV28
CDR3 length: 16

CDR3 DNA: TGTGCCAGCAGTGCCTACGACGGGAATTCACCCCTCCACTTT
CDR3 protein: CASSAYDGNSPLHF
clone size: NA
D gene: NA
J gene: TRBJ1-6
V gene: TRBV28
CDR3 length: 14

CDR3 DNA: TGTGCCAGCTCACCACTTGGTACGTTAGGCTCACGGGGTGAGCAGTTCTTC
CDR3 protein: CASSPLGTLGSRGEQFF
clone size: NA
D gene: NA
J gene: TRBJ2-1
V gene: TRBV18
CDR3 length: 17

CDR3 DNA: TGTGCCAGCAGCTTGCCTGGGGGCCGGAACTATGGCTACACCTTC
CDR3 protein: CASSLPGGRNYGYTF
clone size: once
D gene: NA
J gene: TRBJ1-2
V gene: TRBV5-4
CDR3 length: 15

CDR3 DNA: TGTGCCAGCAGCCCGAGGGGGACAGGAAACCCCTATGGCTACACCTTC
CDR3 protein: CASSPRGTGNPYGYTF
clone size: NA
D gene: TRBD1
J gene: TRBJ1-2
V gene: TRBV11-2
CDR3 length: 16

CDR3 DNA: TGTGCCAGCAGTTACCTCCAGGGAACCTATAATTCACCCCTCCACTTT
CDR3 protein: CASSYLQGTYNSPLHF
clone size: NA
D gene: NA
J gene: TRBJ1-6
V gene: TRBV6-5
CDR3 length: 16

CDR3 DNA: TGTGCCAGCACCCCAGGGGGCTTGCGGGGGCCAGATACGCAGTATTTT
CDR3 protein: CASTPGGLRGPDTQYF
clone size: NA
D gene: NA
J gene: TRBJ2-3
V gene: TRBV7-9
CDR3 length: 16

CDR3 DNA: TGTGCCAGCAGTTTAGGCTCTCCCGCCTCCTACAATGAGCAGTTCTTC
CDR3 protein: CASSLGSPASYNEQFF
clone size: NA
D gene: NA
J gene: TRBJ2-1
V gene: TRBV28
CDR3 length: 16

CDR3 DNA: TGCAGCGTTGGGACTAGCGGGAGTAAGGGGGAGCAGTTCTTC
CDR3 protein: CSVGTSGSKGEQFF
clone size: NA
D gene: TRBD2
J gene: TRBJ2-1
V gene: TRBV29-1
CDR3 length: 14

CDR3 DNA: TGCAGCGCCCGGGGGGCAGGGAGTCGGGAAGCTTTCTTT
CDR3 protein: CSARGAGSREAFF
clone size: NA
D gene: NA
J gene: TRBJ1-1
V gene: TRBV29-1
CDR3 length: 13

CDR3 DNA: TGTGCCAGCGGGGCGGGGCCCTACAATGAGCAGTTCTTC
CDR3 protein: CASGAGPYNEQFF
clone size: NA
D gene: NA
J gene: TRBJ2-1
V gene: TRBV14
CDR3 length: 13

CDR3 DNA: TGTGCCAGCAGTGAAGAGGCAGGGGGGAGGGCTTTCTTT
CDR3 protein: CASSEEAGGRAFF
clone size: few
D gene: TRBD1
J gene: TRBJ1-1
V gene: TRBV2
CDR3 length: 13

CDR3 DNA: TGTGCCAGTAGTATCCGCCGGGAAATAAATGAAAAACTGTTTTTT
CDR3 protein: CASSIRREINEKLFF
clone size: NA
D gene: NA
J gene: TRBJ1-4
V gene: TRBV19
CDR3 length: 15

CDR3 DNA: TGTGCCTGGAGCGCTAGGAACTTCGCCGATACGCAGTATTTT
CDR3 protein: CAWSARNFADTQYF
clone size: NA
D gene: NA
J gene: TRBJ2-3
V gene: TRBV30
CDR3 length: 14